Listed here are 32 T cell receptor beta chains from one sample, sequenced in a study of cytomegalovirus exposure and HLA in healthy donors. With 60 Vbeta and 13 Jbeta primers, the PCR was carried out. Method: immunoSEQ multiplex PCR; TCRdb's copy keeps in-frame clones and lacks some. The sample consists of about 180,000 clones, about four fifths of them appearing once. The sequenced sample was PBMCs. Every receptor here comes from a man aged 35 to 55 in good health and CMV-seronegative.

The gene calls are TRBV5-1 and TRBJ1-6, with a tentative D call TRBD1 (5 bases). CDR3 length: 16 residues. The V end was cut by 2 bases, the J end by 4 bases, with 13 bases between. Looked up from germline, CDR1 is SGHRS and CDR2 is YFSETQ. The CDR3 loop is CASSLNLTEYNSPLHF. The CDR3 DNA follows: TGCGCCAGCAGCTTAAACTTGACAGAGTATAATTCACCCCTCCACTTT.

The CDR3 region has the DNA TGTGCCAGCAGCCAAAGACAGGGACGGACCTCTGGAAACACCATATATTTT. This sequence encodes CASSQRQGRTSGNTIYF. This rearrangement joins TRBV7-6 to TRBJ1-3; 7 bases are a match to TRBD1. J was trimmed by 0 bases and V by 5 bases; bases with no gene match: 10. This CDR3 has 17 residues. In germline, CDR1 is SGHVS, CDR2 FNYEAQ.

V gene TRBV2 combines with J gene TRBJ2-4; unclear D gene. Trimming shortened V by 0 bases and J by 8 bases, and 8 bases separated the two germline ends. The CDR3 has 13 residues. Germline CDR1 is SNHLY and CDR2 is FYNNEI. This CDR3 reads CASSEASGDIQYF. The CDR3 DNA follows: TGTGCCAGCAGTGAAGCCTCCGGAGACATTCAGTACTTC.

The chain employs TRBV28 and TRBJ1-6; 8 bases are a match to TRBD1. The V gene's germline CDR1 is MDHEN and CDR2 SYDVKM. The CDR3 consists of 13 residues. This CDR3 reads CASGQGAYSPLHF. CDR3 bases: TGTGCATCGGGGCAGGGGGCGTATTCACCCCTCCACTTT.

The chain recombines TRBV18 with TRBJ1-5; TRBD1 might be the D (5 bases). Trimming removed 8 bases from V and 5 bases from J, with 16 bases in between. Germline assignment: CDR1 KGHSH and CDR2 LQKENI. The CDR3 loop spans 14 amino acids. CDR3 residues: CASKEGLADQPQHF. CDR3 nucleotide sequence: TGTGCCAGCAAAGAGGGGTTAGCGGATCAGCCCCAGCATTTT.

V and J are TRBV7-2 and TRBJ2-3, with D possibly being TRBD2 (7 bases). The CDR3 is 17 amino acids. The V end lost 2 bases, the J end lost 0 bases, and 15 bases lay between the germline ends. Germline CDR1 reads SGHTA; CDR2 reads FQGNSA. The CDR3 nucleotides read TGTGCCAGCAGCTTAAGAGGGGGGGATTCTAGCACAGATACGCAGTATTTT. Translated, it gives CASSLRGGDSSTDTQYF.

On this clone: The sample holds other DNA sequences that translate to the same CDR3. The rearrangement uses TRBV20-1 and TRBJ1-2; D is unresolved. Trimming took off 3 bases at V and 5 bases at J, with 7 bases between the two ends. Germline CDR1 reads DFQATT; CDR2 reads SNEGSKA (reference sequence). CDR3 length: 11 amino acids. The CDR3 reads CSARLSYGYTF. The CDR3 nucleotides read TGCAGTGCTAGGCTATCATATGGCTACACCTTC.

This chain uses TRBV19 with TRBJ2-2; 10 bases are shared with TRBD2. Unmatched junction bases numbered 7, after V lost 3 bases and J lost 3 bases. This CDR3 is built from 17 residues. Germline loops: CDR1 LNHDA, CDR2 SQIVND (reference sequence). CDR3 coding DNA: TGTGCCAGTAGTATTACCCTAGCGGGAGCTTACACCGGGGAGCTGTTTTTT. This codes for CASSITLAGAYTGELFF.

The chain carries TRBV7-2 and TRBJ1-2; perhaps TRBD1 as D (6 bases). Germline V lookup: CDR1 SGHTA, CDR2 FQGNSA. The V end lost 1 base, the J end lost 1 base, and 10 bases lay between the germline ends. The CDR3 loop spans 15 amino acids. CDR3 amino acids: CASSLEWTVNYGYTF. The CDR3 DNA reads as TGTGCCAGCAGCTTAGAATGGACAGTTAACTATGGCTACACCTTC.

The genes are TRBV10-3 and TRBJ1-5, with D possibly TRBD1 on 5 matching bases. This CDR3 is 13 amino acids long. Trimming stripped 6 bases from V and 5 bases from J, with 11 bases between. Germline lookup yields CDR1 ENHRY and CDR2 SYGVKD. The CDR3 DNA follows: TGTGCCATCAGGAATGACAGCGATCAGCCCCAGCATTTT. Protein: CAIRNDSDQPQHF.

V gene TRBV7-2 combines with J gene TRBJ2-3; 9 nucleotides align to TRBD1. This CDR3 is built from 15 residues. V lost 1 base, J lost 8 bases, and 7 bases stayed unmatched. Germline loops: CDR1 SGHTA, CDR2 FQGNSA. CDR3 residues: CASSLGNRGRGTQYF. Here the CDR3 DNA reads TGTGCCAGCAGCTTAGGGAACAGGGGGCGCGGTACGCAGTATTTT.

J is TRBJ2-3 and V is TRBV6-4; D possibly corresponds to TRBD2 (7 bases). This CDR3 contains 15 residues. V shed 6 bases and J shed 5 bases, with 18 bases lying between them. CDR1 is MRHNA and CDR2 is SNTAGT in the germline V gene. As DNA, the CDR3 is TGTGCCAGCAGCCCCGAGTGGGGGGGCATAGATACGCAGTATTTT. It translates to CASSPEWGGIDTQYF.

This rearrangement joins TRBV6-5 to TRBJ2-1, with D possibly matching TRBD2 (6 bases). The CDR3 covers 15 residues. The germline V gene encodes CDR1 MNHEY and CDR2 SVGAGI. Trimming cost V 7 bases and J 2 bases, with 15 bases left between them. CDR3 amino acids: CASNLAANPYNEQFF. As DNA, the CDR3 is TGTGCCAGCAATTTAGCGGCGAACCCCTACAATGAGCAGTTCTTC.

This rearrangement joins TRBV4-3 to TRBJ1-4, with 9 bases fitting TRBD1. The germline V gene has CDR1 LGHNA and CDR2 YSLEER. J was trimmed by 5 bases and V by 0 bases; bases with no gene match: 10. This CDR3 is built from 18 residues. CDR3 nucleotide sequence: TGCGCCAGCAGCCAAGACCCTCCTCGGACAGGGGCAAATGAAAAACTGTTTTTT. Translated: CASSQDPPRTGANEKLFF.

The chain combines TRBV2 with TRBJ1-4; no firm D call. The CDR3 runs to 11 residues. Germline CDR1 reads SNHLY; CDR2 reads FYNNEI. The germline V and J ends were trimmed by 8 bases and 7 bases, with 8 bases remaining between them. CDR3 sequence: CASGGSEKLFF. The DNA of the CDR3 is TGTGCCAGCGGCGGCAGTGAAAAACTGTTTTTT.

V and J are TRBV9 and TRBJ2-7, with 13 bases lining up with TRBD2. Per the germline V gene, CDR1 is SGDLS and CDR2 is YYNGEE. CDR3 length equals 15 residues. V dropped 4 bases and J dropped 3; count of bases not matched to a gene: 4. As DNA, the CDR3 is TGTGCCAGCAGCACCGGACTAGCGGGAGACTACGAGCAGTACTTC. Translation gives CASSTGLAGDYEQYF.

The chain has TRBV29-1 and TRBJ1-3; D uncertain. Germline V gene lookup returns CDR1 SQVTM and CDR2 ANQGSEA. Deletions cut 3 bases from V and 4 bases from J, with 13 bases between. This CDR3 has 14 residues. This CDR3 reads CSVERQTPGNTIYF. In DNA, the CDR3 is TGCAGCGTTGAGAGGCAGACGCCGGGAAACACCATATATTTT.

V and J are TRBV14 and TRBJ2-7; TRBD2 matches at 11 bases. V was clipped by 4 bases and J by 2 bases; unmatched bases: 4. The germline CDR1 and CDR2 sequences are SGHDN and FVKESK. There are 15 residues in the CDR3. The CDR3 protein is CASSPYSGGAYEQYF. CDR3 DNA sequence: TGTGCCAGCAGCCCCTATAGCGGGGGGGCCTACGAGCAGTACTTC.

The chain joins TRBV4-2 to TRBJ1-2, with D perhaps matching TRBD1 (6 bases). Germline lookup yields CDR1 LGHNA and CDR2 YNFKEQ. The CDR3 covers 15 residues. Trimming removed 0 bases at V and 2 bases at J, with 10 bases between. The CDR3, as DNA: TGTGCCAGCAGCCAAGAACGGGGGGCAAACTATGGCTACACCTTC. Encoded protein: CASSQERGANYGYTF.

The rearrangement links TRBV28 to TRBJ1-3, with D maybe TRBD1 (6 bases). Germline V CDR1 and CDR2: MDHEN, SYDVKM. This CDR3 region has 14 residues. Trimming shortened V by 6 bases and J by 0 bases, and 9 bases separated the two germline ends. The CDR3 here is CASRTGHSGNTIYF. The DNA for the CDR3 is TGTGCCAGCAGGACAGGTCACTCTGGAAACACCATATATTTT.

The chain links TRBV27 to TRBJ2-3; D is uncertain. V shed 5 bases and J shed 0 bases, with 12 bases lying between them. This CDR3 has 15 amino acids. Looked up from germline, CDR1 is MNHEY and CDR2 is SMNVEV (reference sequence). The CDR3 reads CASSGVRLSTDTQYF. CDR3 DNA sequence: TGTGCCAGCAGTGGCGTCAGGCTTAGCACAGATACGCAGTATTTT.

V usage is TRBV28 and J usage is TRBJ1-6; TRBD1 matches 10 bases. Germline trimming cut 4 bases from V and 7 bases from J; bases unmatched to any gene: 13. The CDR3 is made up of 18 amino acids. CDR1 is MDHEN and CDR2 is SYDVKM in the germline V gene. CDR3 in amino acids: CASSSPRGTGVKNSPLHF. As DNA, the CDR3 is TGTGCCAGCAGTTCTCCCCGGGGGACAGGGGTGAAGAATTCACCCCTCCACTTT.

The chain employs TRBV7-2 and TRBJ2-7, with D possibly being TRBD2 (6 bases). The CDR3 loop spans 14 amino acids. V lost 5 bases and J lost 9, with 20 bases in between. Germline V gene lookup returns CDR1 SGHTA and CDR2 FQGNSA. The CDR3 sequence: CASSPGTHKTSQYF. Written as DNA, the CDR3 is TGTGCCAGCAGCCCCGGGACTCACAAGACTTCGCAGTACTTC.

This rearrangement joins TRBV28 to TRBJ2-4; D is perhaps TRBD2 (6 bases). The germline CDR1 and CDR2 sequences are MDHEN and SYDVKM. This CDR3 spans 14 amino acids. The germline V and J ends were trimmed by 6 bases and 7 bases, with 16 bases remaining between them. In DNA form, the CDR3 reads TGTGCCAGCAGCCTCGGAGGCGGAGGGAACATTCAGTACTTC. Translated, it gives CASSLGGGGNIQYF. Supplemented by reference TRBV28 and TRBJ2-4, the full variable domain reads DVKVTQSSRYLVKRTGEKVFLECVQDMDHENMFWYRQDPGLGLRLIYFSYDVKMKEKGDIPEGYSVSREKKERFSLILESASTNQTSMYLCASSLGGGGNIQYFGAGTRLSVL.

This chain connects TRBV7-3 to TRBJ1-6; 9 bases map to TRBD1. This CDR3 comprises 17 residues. V lost 4 bases to trimming and J lost 0 bases; unmatched junction nucleotides: 4. The germline V gene encodes CDR1 SGHTA and CDR2 FQGTGA. CDR3 bases: TGTGCCAGCAGCTCACAGGGGGCCAGCTCCTATAATTCACCCCTCCACTTT. Its translation is CASSSQGASSYNSPLHF.

The chain combines TRBV5-1 with TRBJ2-7; 9 bases line up with TRBD1. Losses at the gene ends were 5 bases for V and 4 bases for J; bases not matched to a gene: 7. Per germline, CDR1 SGHRS and CDR2 YFSETQ. The CDR3 is 14 residues long. CDR3 residues: CASRTGTGSYEQYF. As DNA, the CDR3 is TGCGCCAGCAGAACCGGGACAGGGTCGTACGAGCAGTACTTC.

The rearrangement uses TRBV5-1 and TRBJ2-7; D is uncertain. CDR3 length equals 15 residues. Germline V gene lookup returns CDR1 SGHRS and CDR2 YFSETQ. V was pared by 0 bases and J by 1 base, with 11 bases between. For the CDR3, the DNA is TGCGCCAGCAGCTTGGGTTTGGGCACATCCTACGAGCAGTACTTC. Translated: CASSLGLGTSYEQYF.

V and J are TRBV19 and TRBJ1-3; tentative D call: TRBD1 (6 bases). Germline V CDR1 and CDR2: LNHDA, SQIVND (reference sequence). The CDR3 is 16 residues long. V gave up 6 bases and J gave up 2 bases, with 17 bases separating them. The chain's CDR3 is CASRSRGASPGNTIYF. In DNA form, the CDR3 reads TGTGCCAGTAGGAGCCGGGGGGCCTCTCCTGGAAACACCATATATTTT.

The chain couples TRBV29-1 to TRBJ1-1; D uncertain. This CDR3 comprises 13 residues. Germline V gene data show CDR1 as SQVTM and CDR2 as ANQGSEA. Trimming took off 5 bases at V and 7 bases at J, with 17 bases between the two ends. The CDR3 sequence: CSVSSDGSGEAFF. CDR3 in DNA: TGCAGCGTTTCTTCGGACGGAAGCGGTGAAGCTTTCTTT.

CDR3 coding DNA: TGTGCCAGTAGTATCTTCCTAGCGGGGGCAGATACGCAGTATTTT. Protein sequence: CASSIFLAGADTQYF. V is TRBV19 and J is TRBJ2-3; TRBD2 agrees at 10 bases. From germline, CDR1 is LNHDA and CDR2 SQIVND (reference sequence). The CDR3 length is 15 residues. The J segment lost 4 bases and the V segment lost 3 bases, leaving 4 bases of the junction unmatched.

The CDR3 region has the DNA TGTGCCAGCAGACCGACAGGGGGCGTTCAGCCCCAGCATTTT. Translation: CASRPTGGVQPQHF. This rearrangement joins TRBV6-5 to TRBJ1-5; 10 positions agree with TRBD1. The trim removed 6 bases at V and 6 bases at J, leaving 5 bases unmatched. Germline V lookup: CDR1 MNHEY, CDR2 SVGAGI. The CDR3 sequence is 14 residues long.

In this sample, this clone turned up once. V usage is TRBV28 and J usage is TRBJ1-1, with TRBD1 identical over 11 bases. Germline V CDR1 and CDR2: MDHEN, SYDVKM. J gave up 5 bases and V 8 bases, and 13 bases lay outside the gene matches. This CDR3 is built from 16 residues. The CDR3 DNA sequence: TGTGCCAGCTGGACAGGGGGCGCGAAACTGGGGACTGAAGCTTTCTTT. This sequence encodes CASWTGGAKLGTEAFF.